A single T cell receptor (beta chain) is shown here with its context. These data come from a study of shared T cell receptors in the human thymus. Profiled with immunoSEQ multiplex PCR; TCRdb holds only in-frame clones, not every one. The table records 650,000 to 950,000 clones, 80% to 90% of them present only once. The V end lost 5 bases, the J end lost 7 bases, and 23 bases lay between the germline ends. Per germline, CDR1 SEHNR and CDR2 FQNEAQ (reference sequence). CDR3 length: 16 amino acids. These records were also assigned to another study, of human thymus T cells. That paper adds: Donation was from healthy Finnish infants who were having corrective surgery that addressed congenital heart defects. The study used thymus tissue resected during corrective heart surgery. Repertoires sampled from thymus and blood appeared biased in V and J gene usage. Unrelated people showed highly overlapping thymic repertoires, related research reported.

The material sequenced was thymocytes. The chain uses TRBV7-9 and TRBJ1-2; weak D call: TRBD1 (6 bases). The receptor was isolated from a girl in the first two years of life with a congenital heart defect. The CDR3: CASSHRDRYPSSGYTF. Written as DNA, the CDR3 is TGTGCCAGCAGCCACCGAGACAGGTACCCCTCAAGTGGCTACACCTTC.